This entry lists 28 T cell receptor beta chains sequenced from one sample in a study of blood T cell repertoires in COVID-19 (dated by TCRdb to between 2020 and 2021). The library was generated by the immunoSEQ multiplex PCR assay. Imported from immuneACCESS, the table was reduced by TCRdb to in-frame sequences with V and J called. These copies leave out some clones; in studies compared against another copy, an unresolved V gene accounts for under half, and the cause of the remainder is not known. Here the sample has tens of thousands of clones; around 68% occur a single time. Jointly, the top ten make up roughly 9.6% of the sample. The sample was peripheral blood. The receptors stem from a woman aged 70-85 years with acute or convalescent COVID-19.

V usage is TRBV28 and J usage is TRBJ2-7; TRBD1 might be the D (6 bases). Looked up from germline, CDR1 is MDHEN and CDR2 is SYDVKM. This CDR3 region has 16 residues. V was pared by 4 bases and J by 2 bases, with 18 bases between. Written as DNA, the CDR3 is TGTGCCAGCAGTTCCGTTACAGGGAATCCTACCTACGAGCAGTACTTC. Amino acid sequence: CASSSVTGNPTYEQYF.

This clone is a singleton in its sample. V and J are TRBV18 and TRBJ1-3; no clear D. The germline V gene encodes CDR1 KGHSH and CDR2 LQKENI. V dropped 3 bases and J dropped 3 bases, with 15 bases sitting between them. This CDR3 is built from 16 residues. The CDR3 DNA follows: TGTGCCAGCTCACCTGCGATCGGGTTGGATGGAAACACCATATATTTT. Encoded protein: CASSPAIGLDGNTIYF.

CDR3 sequence: CASSQESAQGAVINQPQHF. CDR3 nucleotide sequence: TGCGCCAGCAGCCAAGAGTCCGCGCAGGGGGCAGTGATCAATCAGCCCCAGCATTTT. The genes are TRBV4-3 and TRBJ1-5; 8 positions match TRBD1. The CDR3 extends over 19 amino acids. CDR1 is LGHNA, CDR2 YSLEER, per germline. The junction had 13 bases not matched to a gene; V was cut back by 0 bases and J by 3 bases.

The rearrangement links TRBV7-9 to TRBJ2-3; 10 nucleotides match TRBD2. The junction had 8 bases not matched to a gene; V was cut back by 2 bases and J by 0 bases. Germline lookup yields CDR1 SEHNR and CDR2 FQNEAQ (reference sequence). This CDR3 spans 18 amino acids. The CDR3: CASSLYASGSRSTDTQYF. The CDR3 DNA reads as TGTGCCAGCAGCTTATATGCTAGCGGGAGCAGAAGCACAGATACGCAGTATTTT.

This clone was seen a handful of times. The chain is built from TRBV7-7 and TRBJ2-7, with TRBD1 identical over 11 bases. Germline CDR1 reads SSHAT; CDR2 reads FNYEAQ (reference sequence). There are 15 residues in the CDR3. The V segment lost 5 bases and the J segment 0 bases; nucleotides outside the gene matches: 3. CDR3 bases: TGTGCCAGCAGCCCAGGGACAGGGGGCTCCTACGAGCAGTACTTC. Translating it yields CASSPGTGGSYEQYF. Using reference TRBV7-7 and TRBJ2-7 for the parts outside the CDR3, the full variable domain is GAGVSQSPRYKVTKRGQDVTLRCDPISSHATLYWYQQALGQGPEFLTYFNYEAQPDKSGLPSDRFSAERPEGSISTLTIQRTEQRDSAMYRCASSPGTGGSYEQYFGPGTRLTVT.

This chain uses TRBV6-2 or TRBV6-3 with TRBJ2-5; 9 bases line up with TRBD2. This CDR3 is built from 17 residues. Per germline, CDR1 MNHEY and CDR2 SVGEGT. V lost 2 bases to trimming and J lost 0 bases; unmatched junction nucleotides: 7. The CDR3 bases are TGTGCCAGCAGTTACGGTCGGCGGGGGGGACACCAAGAGACCCAGTACTTC. It specifies CASSYGRRGGHQETQYF.

The V and J genes are TRBV1 and TRBJ2-7; the table gives TRBD2 as D, unverified against the DNA. TRBV1 is reported as a pseudogene. This CDR3 spans 15 amino acids. In DNA form, the CDR3 reads TGCACCAGCAGCCAAGGGACTAGCGGAATCTACGAGCAGTACTTC. Translated: CTSSQGTSGIYEQYF.

The chain employs TRBV10-2 and TRBJ2-5; 7 nucleotides line up with TRBD1. Germline loops: CDR1 WSHSY, CDR2 SAAADI. This CDR3 is 14 amino acids long. The V segment lost 4 bases and the J segment 5 bases; nucleotides outside the gene matches: 7. CDR3 sequence: CASSASGGVETQYF. The CDR3 nucleotides are TGCGCCAGCAGTGCGTCAGGGGGAGTGGAGACCCAGTACTTC.

The chain links TRBV6-5 to TRBJ2-5; D might be TRBD1 (5 bases). The CDR3 consists of 13 residues. Germline values: CDR1 MNHEY, CDR2 SVGAGI. Trimming shortened V by 0 bases and J by 5 bases, and 7 bases separated the two germline ends. The CDR3 DNA reads TGTGCCAGCAGTTACTCAAGGGGCGAGACCCAGTACTTC. Its protein is CASSYSRGETQYF.

The chain is built from TRBV5-1 and TRBJ2-5; TRBD1 aligns across 8 bases. The CDR3 extends over 18 amino acids. The junction had 17 bases not matched to a gene; V was cut back by 4 bases and J by 3 bases. CDR1 SGHRS and CDR2 YFSETQ come from the germline V gene. The CDR3 loop is CASSIRPVGQGREETQYF. CDR3 nucleotides: TGCGCCAGCAGCATTCGCCCTGTTGGACAGGGCAGGGAAGAGACCCAGTACTTC.

The genes are TRBV3-1 (or the pseudogene TRBV3-2) and TRBJ2-7, with 10 bases identical to TRBD1. CDR1 is LGHDT, CDR2 YNNKEL, per germline (reference sequence). The V gene end was trimmed by 4 bases and the J gene end by 1 base; junction bases not matched to a gene: 4. The CDR3 loop spans 15 amino acids. In DNA form, the CDR3 reads TGTGCCAGCAGCCCCTGGACAGGGGGTTCCTACGAGCAGTACTTC. It is translated as CASSPWTGGSYEQYF.

This rearrangement joins TRBV6-5 to TRBJ1-4; 8 bases align to TRBD1. V lost 6 bases and J lost 7; bases outside the gene matches: 4. The CDR3 is 13 amino acids. Germline CDR1 MNHEY, CDR2 SVGAGI. Here the CDR3 DNA reads TGTGCCAGCAGAGGGACAGGTGGTGAAAAACTGTTTTTT. Protein sequence: CASRGTGGEKLFF.

This clone was picked up one time. The V and J genes are TRBV11-2 and TRBJ2-7, with TRBD2 matching over 8 bases. Looked up from germline, CDR1 is SGHAT and CDR2 is FQNNGV. The CDR3 contains 14 residues. V trimming: 5 bases; J trimming: 2 bases; junction bases outside the gene matches: 5. This CDR3 reads CASSRREGPYEQYF. The CDR3 DNA is TGTGCCAGCAGCCGACGGGAGGGCCCCTACGAGCAGTACTTC.

This clone appeared a few times. V gene TRBV5-1 combines with J gene TRBJ1-3; D gene ambiguous. Trimming pared 0 bases from V and 1 base from J, leaving 8 bases between. The CDR3 totals 15 residues. Germline CDR1 reads SGHRS; CDR2 reads YFSETQ. The chain's CDR3 is CASSLGDTSGNTIYF. Here the CDR3 DNA reads TGCGCCAGCAGCTTGGGAGACACGTCTGGAAACACCATATATTTT. Together with reference TRBV5-1 and TRBJ1-3, the CDR3 gives the full variable domain: KAGVTQTPRYLIKTRGQQVTLSCSPISGHRSVSWYQQTPGQGLQFLFEYFSETQRNKGNFPGRFSGRQFSNSRSEMNVSTLELGDSALYLCASSLGDTSGNTIYFGEGSWLTVV.

This chain joins TRBV3-1 (or the pseudogene TRBV3-2) and TRBJ2-3; TRBD2 agrees at 9 bases. From germline, CDR1 is LGHDT and CDR2 YNNKEL (reference sequence). V lost 5 bases to trimming and J lost 4 bases; unmatched junction nucleotides: 1. The CDR3 runs 13 residues. This CDR3 is CASSAGGPDTQYF. CDR3 sequence (DNA): TGTGCCAGCAGCGCGGGAGGGCCAGATACGCAGTATTTT.

The rearrangement links TRBV3-1 (or the pseudogene TRBV3-2) to TRBJ2-7; TRBD1 aligns across 10 bases. Germline values: CDR1 LGHDT, CDR2 YNNKEL (reference sequence). CDR3 size: 18 residues. V gave up 3 bases and J gave up 0 bases; unmatched junction bases: 11. The CDR3: CASSHNGQGTGASYEQYF. CDR3 bases: TGTGCCAGCAGCCATAATGGCCAGGGGACAGGGGCCTCCTACGAGCAGTACTTC.

This rearrangement joins TRBV24-1 to TRBJ2-3; TRBD2 matches 8 bases. V lost 5 bases and J lost 3; bases outside the gene matches: 12. Germline lookup yields CDR1 KGHDR and CDR2 SFDVKD. This CDR3 has 17 amino acids. The CDR3 region is CATSGPGGPALTDTQYF. The DNA for the CDR3 is TGTGCCACCAGTGGTCCGGGGGGGCCAGCACTTACAGATACGCAGTATTTT.

V usage is TRBV29-1 and J usage is TRBJ2-2, with 8 bases that match TRBD2. The CDR3 length is 14 residues. The V gene end was trimmed by 0 bases and the J gene end by 3 bases; junction bases not matched to a gene: 0. The germline CDR1 and CDR2 sequences are SQVTM and ANQGSEA. The CDR3 region is CSVEERGDTGELFF. The CDR3 region has the DNA TGCAGCGTTGAAGAGCGGGGGGACACCGGGGAGCTGTTTTTT.

CDR3 residues: CASSQGMQKNQPQHF. The CDR3, as DNA: TGTGCCAGCAGCCAGGGGATGCAGAAAAATCAGCCCCAGCATTTT. The V call is TRBV11-2, the J call TRBJ1-5; a possible D gene is TRBD1 (6 bases). The V gene's germline CDR1 is SGHAT and CDR2 FQNNGV. Trimming stripped 5 bases from V and 4 bases from J, with 15 bases between. This CDR3 region has 15 residues. The full variable domain, rest sourced from reference TRBV11-2 and TRBJ1-5, is EAGVAQSPRYKIIEKRQSVAFWCNPISGHATLYWYQQILGQGPKLLIQFQNNGVVDDSQLPKDRFSAERLKGVDSTLKIQPAKLEDSAVYLCASSQGMQKNQPQHFGDGTRLSIL.

The V call is TRBV6-1, the J call TRBJ2-3, with 11 positions matching TRBD1. The CDR3 length is 17 residues. Per germline, CDR1 MNHNS and CDR2 SASEGT. Unmatched junction bases numbered 5, after V lost 0 bases and J lost 3 bases. DNA of the CDR3: TGTGCCAGCAGTGAAGCTCCTGGGACAGGGGGGACAGATACGCAGTATTTT. This encodes CASSEAPGTGGTDTQYF.

The chain recombines TRBV5-6 with TRBJ1-3; D remains ambiguous. This CDR3 is built from 14 residues. Germline CDR1 is SGHDT and CDR2 is YYEEEE. V was clipped by 3 bases and J by 5 bases, with 12 bases between them. The CDR3 coding sequence is TGTGCCAGCAGCTACGCTCTAGCGAGAAACACCATATATTTT. Translated: CASSYALARNTIYF. The whole variable domain, filled in from reference TRBV5-6 and TRBJ1-3, reads DAGVTQSPTHLIKTRGQQVTLRCSPKSGHDTVSWYQQALGQGPQFIFQYYEEEERQRGNFPDRFSGHQFPNYSSELNVNALLLGDSALYLCASSYALARNTIYFGEGSWLTVV.

The gene calls are TRBV6-5 and TRBJ1-6, with TRBD1 matching 8 bases. With V trimmed by 7 bases and J by 8 bases, 7 bases remained unmatched. Germline V gene sequence: CDR1 MNHEY, CDR2 SVGAGI. The length of the CDR3 is 14 residues. CDR3 protein: CASKATGEYSPLHF. The CDR3 DNA sequence: TGTGCCAGCAAAGCGACAGGGGAGTATTCACCCCTCCACTTT.

V is TRBV10-3 and J is TRBJ2-1; TRBD2 matches at 9 bases. CDR1 is ENHRY, CDR2 SYGVKD, per germline. The length of the CDR3 is 20 residues. Unmatched junction bases numbered 20, after V lost 8 bases and J lost 0 bases. CDR3 in amino acids: CAIGTETSGYFRSSYNEQFF. The CDR3 region has the DNA TGTGCCATCGGGACTGAGACTAGCGGTTACTTCAGGAGCTCCTACAATGAGCAGTTCTTC.

The J gene is TRBJ2-7, the V gene TRBV2, with D possibly TRBD2 on 6 matching bases. Trimming removed 7 bases at V and 1 base at J, with 8 bases between. The CDR3 consists of 12 residues. Germline CDR1 is SNHLY and CDR2 is FYNNEI. CDR3 in amino acids: CASTGGSYEQYF. CDR3 DNA: TGTGCCAGCACCGGGGGTTCCTACGAGCAGTACTTC. Full variable domain (remainder filled in from reference TRBV2 and TRBJ2-7): EPEVTQTPSHQVTQMGQEVILRCVPISNHLYFYWYRQILGQKVEFLVSFYNNEISEKSEIFDDQFSVERPDGSNFTLKIRSTKLEDSAMYFCASTGGSYEQYFGPGTRLTVT.

The chain couples TRBV6-1 to TRBJ2-7; D possibly corresponds to TRBD1 (6 bases). The V and J ends lost 2 bases and 0 bases respectively, with 8 bases between them. Germline CDR1 MNHNS, CDR2 SASEGT. The CDR3 runs to 14 residues. CDR3 bases: TGTGCCAGCAGTGAAAGGACAGACTCCTACGAGCAGTACTTC. Its translation: CASSERTDSYEQYF.

This clone was recorded a few times. V is TRBV9 and J is TRBJ2-7; 8 nucleotides align to TRBD1. The CDR3 runs to 13 residues. Germline values: CDR1 SGDLS, CDR2 YYNGEE. V was clipped by 3 bases and J by 7 bases; unmatched bases: 6. CDR3 residues: CASSGGQGWEQYF. CDR3 sequence (DNA): TGTGCCAGCAGCGGCGGACAGGGCTGGGAGCAGTACTTC.

V usage is TRBV3-1 (or the pseudogene TRBV3-2) and J usage is TRBJ2-3; 7 bases are shared with TRBD2. Germline V gives CDR1 LGHDT, CDR2 YNNKEL (reference sequence). The V gene end was trimmed by 4 bases and the J gene end by 2 bases; junction bases not matched to a gene: 3. The CDR3 consists of 14 residues. The CDR3 DNA is TGTGCCAGCAGCCGCCGGGACTACACAGATACGCAGTATTTT. It encodes CASSRRDYTDTQYF.

Only a few counts were recorded for this clone. V and J are TRBV5-8 and TRBJ2-3; maybe TRBD1 (5 bases). This CDR3 is built from 12 residues. V lost 3 bases to trimming and J lost 4 bases, with 6 bases between them. CDR1 SGHTS and CDR2 YDEGEE come from the germline V gene. This CDR3 reads CASSSQADTQYF. Written as DNA, the CDR3 is TGTGCCAGCAGCTCACAGGCAGATACGCAGTATTTT.